A selection of T cell receptor beta chains follows, all from one sample in a study of blood T cell repertoires in COVID-19. Sequenced by immunoSEQ multiplex PCR; TCRdb stores in-frame clones only, minus some. The sample contains 280,000 or so clones, approximately 86% of which appear only once. Sequencing input: peripheral blood. The receptors derive from a woman in her 30s who had recovered from COVID-19. The CDR3 runs from the conserved cysteine through the conserved F or W. The D gene is left open where the match is weak. Only some rows state a clone size, as once, few, many or a class for expanded clones.

TRBD1	TRBJ1-2	-	TRBV29-1	CSVGVGQGARGYTF
-	TRBJ2-1	-	TRBV5-4	CASSLLASSYNEQFF
-	TRBJ1-3	once	TRBV30	CAWSVGRHNSGNTIYF
TRBD2	TRBJ2-3	-	TRBV9	CASNGASGRWEADTQYF
-	TRBJ2-5	-	TRBV11-2	CASSPWGGHNKETQYF
-	TRBJ1-2	-	TRBV6-6	CASTIGEGSYGYTF
TRBD1	TRBJ1-5	-	TRBV5-1	CASSLVPVGQGNQPQHF
TRBD1	TRBJ1-1	-	TRBV5-4	CASSSYFGQGVAEAFF
TRBD1	TRBJ1-5	-	TRBV19	CASSGTGGQPQHF
-	TRBJ1-5	-	TRBV18	CASSDPAGPQHF
TRBD1	TRBJ2-5	-	TRBV7-9	CASSLRGTDQETQYF
-	TRBJ2-2	-	TRBV6-4	CASSESSTGELFF
-	TRBJ2-1	-	TRBV4-3	CASSQDWAPYNEQFF
-	TRBJ2-3	-	TRBV2	CASTQGGQPTDTQYF
-	TRBJ2-2	-	TRBV11-3	CASSEDVPPGELFF
-	TRBJ2-5	-	TRBV24-1	CATSRGPGETQYF
-	TRBJ2-2	-	TRBV5-4	CASSSPSGPDGELFF
TRBD1	TRBJ2-3	-	TRBV2	CASSELGGPGTDTQYF
TRBD2	TRBJ2-2	-	TRBV3-1/TRBV3-2	CASRPSGVTGELFF
-	TRBJ1-1	-	TRBV5-1	CASSHQYKRGAFF
-	TRBJ2-3	-	TRBV5-1	CASSVEVPSDTQYF
TRBD1	TRBJ2-7	once	TRBV19	CASSLGTGGVYEQYF
-	TRBJ1-1	-	TRBV19	CASSNDSDYTEAFF
TRBD2	TRBJ2-7	-	TRBV6-6	CASSYGLAGYEQYF
-	TRBJ2-2	once	TRBV7-2	CASQRPHSGRGGELFF
TRBD2	TRBJ2-2	-	TRBV5-1	CASRLDPSGTTGELFF